This T cell receptor (beta chain) was obtained from a study of graft-versus-host responses after intestinal transplantation. Profiled with immunoSEQ multiplex PCR; TCRdb holds only in-frame clones, not every one. The sample lists 70,000 to 95,000 clones; 90% to 95% were seen once. This clone was detected once. The antigen is undetermined. The CDR3 contains 14 residues. The sequenced sample was unstimulated CD8+ T cells sorted from spleen or lymph node cells, obtained before transplant. The chain has TRBV12-2 and TRBJ1-2. TRBV12-2 is an annotated pseudogene. The clonotype originates from a human donor who was the organ donor for an intestinal transplant. The CDR3 coding sequence is TGTGCAAGTCGCTTTGGGGGGAGAGTAAATGGCTACACCTTC. Its translation: CASRFGGRVNGYTF.